This T cell receptor beta chain came from a study of regulatory T cells in long-lasting Graves disease. Sequencing libraries for TCR beta were prepared with iRepertoire HTBI primers and Arm-PCR of CDR3 regions. Using its own MiXCR run on the multiplex PCR reads, TCRdb lists one record per CDR3 protein. The data hold approximately 490,000 distinct CDR3 sequences, with around 16% observed a single time. This clonotype came up many times. The CDR3 runs to 13 residues. Deletions cut 0 bases from V and 9 bases from J, with 9 bases between. Germline assignment: CDR1 MNHEY and CDR2 SVGAGI. Time point indicated: newly diagnosed GD, antithyroid drugs for less than 3 months. Extracted PBMC RNA gave rise to the TCR library. This sample also belongs to another study, concerning T cells in Graves' hyperthyroidism and ophthalmopathy.

This material consisted of peripheral blood mononuclear cells (PBMCs), taken at new diagnosis, from a patient treated with antithyroid drugs. This receptor was obtained from a middle-aged man with Graves disease. The chain joins TRBV6-5 to TRBJ2-1; D remains ambiguous. The CDR3 reads CASSYSTRSEQFF. CDR3 bases: TGTGCCAGCAGTTACTCGACGCGGAGTGAGCAGTTCTTC.